This T cell receptor (beta chain) was recovered during a study of shared clonotypes between healthy human individuals. Sequencing was performed with immunoSEQ multiplex PCR; in TCRdb, only in-frame clones are kept and a portion is missing. The table includes about 2 million clones, 85% to 95% detected once. CD45RO-negative cells were positively selected for CCR7, leaving out terminally differentiated effector memory CD45RA+ cells. About this clone: Its antigen remains unidentified.

V was clipped by 1 base and J by 11 bases, with 8 bases between them. This CDR3 contains 11 residues. The V gene's germline CDR1 is SGHAT and CDR2 FQNNGV. Study findings and constraints: Large depth notwithstanding, sorted-subset sequencing proved incomplete by rarefaction. A handful of donors showed sharing of around 5% of naive CD4 clonotypes. Sampling included only blood; tissue repertoires likely differ.

Material: naive CD8+ T cells sorted from blood. The chain couples TRBV11-2 to TRBJ1-1; D unclear. This TCR came from a man younger than 35 in good health. The CDR3 sequence is CASSLGAGAFF. In DNA, the CDR3 is TGTGCCAGCAGCTTAGGGGCGGGGGCTTTCTTT.